This T cell receptor beta chain was found in a study of PD-L1 blockade in urothelial cancer (TCRdb year 2017). About the study as a whole: Therapy was started at some point between 2013 and 2015 for all patients, and atezolizumab 1,200 mg was administered intravenously every 3 weeks. Blood samples yielded a median of around 150,000 T cells and roughly 83,000 unique TCRs, with median clonality 0.080. Blood samples were analyzed at 3 weeks after treatment start (second dose) and at 6 weeks after treatment start. Durable clinical benefit was defined as progression-free survival longer than 6 months, and TCR features were also tested against progression-free and overall survival. Just over 28 patients had pretreatment blood TCR-seq, some 25 had at least one posttreatment blood collection, and some 25 had tumor TCR-seq. About 90% of the roughly 29 patients were identified as males with urothelial cancer of bladder origin, and a prior smoking history was reported by 18 of 29 patients. In the same patients who had TCR sequencing, pretreatment tumors also underwent whole exome sequencing and RNA sequencing. The study was an exploratory multi-omic analysis of somatic, immune and clinical correlates of response to PD-L1 blockade with atezolizumab in urothelial cancer. An ECOG performance status of 0 or 1 was recorded for the patients, and 0 to 3 prior chemotherapy regimens had been received by the patients. Durable clinical benefit was achieved by nine patients but not by the remaining 20. Pretreatment tumor samples, along with matched peripheral blood serially collected before and after atezolizumab treatment, were subjected to TCR sequencing. On the study overall, not on this receptor specifically: A pretreatment peripheral blood TCR clonality below the median was linked to improved progression-free and overall survival. At 3 weeks after the start of treatment, tumor-associated TCR clones in peripheral blood had expanded more in patients with durable benefit (n ≈ 22, p = 0.022). Small sample size (n ≈ 28) and many exploratory analyses mean the results are intended to be hypothesis-generating.

CDR1 and CDR2 are drawn from the germline V gene (reference sequence): LNHDA, SQIVND. The CDR3 starts with the cysteine, ends with the phenylalanine, and has 13 residues. The kept DNA is CDR3 alone, 39 bases in frame from the first base. V and J are truncated by 6 bases and 5 bases respectively, leaving an intervening sequence of 13 bases. The sample's time point label, in plain terms: pretreatment peripheral blood. The cohort comprised more than 25 patients with locally advanced or metastatic urothelial carcinoma treated at Memorial Sloan Kettering on a trial protocol. Peripheral blood mononuclear cells were collected pretreatment and during treatment, at between 1 and 8 total time points per patient. The Qiagen DNeasy Blood extraction kit was used to purify genomic DNA from total PBMCs and from tumor samples. Collected pretreatment and during treatment, PBMCs were isolated and stored as previously described.

To estimate absolute template abundance from read counts, synthetic TCR analog templates were spiked into each PCR. The immunoSEQ assay was used to amplify TCRbeta CDR3 regions from genomic DNA with bias-controlled V and J gene primers. Sequencing of rearranged TCRbeta segments was done at approximately 20X coverage. The paper's processing steps were these. Clustering was used to correct sequencing errors, and CDR3s were annotated against IMGT to assign V, D and J genes. Only productive TCRbeta rearrangements were used in downstream analyses, excluding out-of-frame or stop-codon sequences. Clonality was computed as one minus Shannon entropy normalized by the log of the number of unique productive sequences. Fisher's exact test with Benjamini-Hochberg correction, at a threshold of adjusted p below 0.01, was used to find clones that differed between time points or between blood and tumor. TCRdb took over this immuneACCESS table, retaining in-frame rearrangements with V and J assigned. Such tables are incomplete; in checked studies, under half of the missing clones stem from an unresolved V gene, and the remainder is unexplained. Clone size and the V and J calls come from that table; the DNA yielded D and trimming. For this sample there are 30,000 to 40,000 clones; 84% appear just once. The top ten clonotypes cover around 16% of the sample.

On this clone itself: What this receptor recognizes is not known. One base away there is no much larger clone; base qualities are not given.

The material was PBMCs, obtained around atezolizumab (anti-PD-L1) treatment. The chain is assembled from TRBV19 and TRBJ2-5; the D gene cannot be resolved reliably. This TCR derives from a man between 60 and 75 years old with urothelial cancer. The nucleotide sequence is given as TGTGCCAGTAGCGACCTAGAATCGGAGACCCAGTACTTC. It translates to CASSDLESETQYF.